This T cell receptor beta chain is drawn from a study of HIV-infected children after antiretroviral therapy interruption. Trimming at V came to 1 base and at J to 5 bases, leaving 4 bases not matched to a gene. The CDR3 has 14 amino acids. CDR1 SEHNR and CDR2 FQNEAQ come from the germline V gene (reference sequence). As for treatment: PENTA 11 planned treatment interruption arm or continuous ART arm. At least 24 weeks of at least three-drug ART, in children 2 to 15 years. Unique molecular identifiers were included in an RNA-based 3' RACE TCR library. One entry per CDR3 protein, called by TCRdb with MiXCR from the 3' RACE reads. The table includes about 50,000 distinct CDR3 sequences, approximately 4.3% detected once. This clonotype came up many times.

The receptor was isolated from a pool of human donors with HIV. The rearrangement links TRBV7-9 to TRBJ2-5; 7 nucleotides agree with TRBD2. The starting material was CD45RA+ CD4+ T cells from PBMCs, pooled from several time points, obtained from a donor given antiretroviral therapy, either interrupted or continuous. Specified subset: naive CD4+ CD45RA+ CD45RO- T cells. The CDR3 region has the DNA TGTGCCAGCAGCTTAGTGATAGCGGGCGAGACCCAGTACTTC. It encodes CASSLVIAGETQYF.